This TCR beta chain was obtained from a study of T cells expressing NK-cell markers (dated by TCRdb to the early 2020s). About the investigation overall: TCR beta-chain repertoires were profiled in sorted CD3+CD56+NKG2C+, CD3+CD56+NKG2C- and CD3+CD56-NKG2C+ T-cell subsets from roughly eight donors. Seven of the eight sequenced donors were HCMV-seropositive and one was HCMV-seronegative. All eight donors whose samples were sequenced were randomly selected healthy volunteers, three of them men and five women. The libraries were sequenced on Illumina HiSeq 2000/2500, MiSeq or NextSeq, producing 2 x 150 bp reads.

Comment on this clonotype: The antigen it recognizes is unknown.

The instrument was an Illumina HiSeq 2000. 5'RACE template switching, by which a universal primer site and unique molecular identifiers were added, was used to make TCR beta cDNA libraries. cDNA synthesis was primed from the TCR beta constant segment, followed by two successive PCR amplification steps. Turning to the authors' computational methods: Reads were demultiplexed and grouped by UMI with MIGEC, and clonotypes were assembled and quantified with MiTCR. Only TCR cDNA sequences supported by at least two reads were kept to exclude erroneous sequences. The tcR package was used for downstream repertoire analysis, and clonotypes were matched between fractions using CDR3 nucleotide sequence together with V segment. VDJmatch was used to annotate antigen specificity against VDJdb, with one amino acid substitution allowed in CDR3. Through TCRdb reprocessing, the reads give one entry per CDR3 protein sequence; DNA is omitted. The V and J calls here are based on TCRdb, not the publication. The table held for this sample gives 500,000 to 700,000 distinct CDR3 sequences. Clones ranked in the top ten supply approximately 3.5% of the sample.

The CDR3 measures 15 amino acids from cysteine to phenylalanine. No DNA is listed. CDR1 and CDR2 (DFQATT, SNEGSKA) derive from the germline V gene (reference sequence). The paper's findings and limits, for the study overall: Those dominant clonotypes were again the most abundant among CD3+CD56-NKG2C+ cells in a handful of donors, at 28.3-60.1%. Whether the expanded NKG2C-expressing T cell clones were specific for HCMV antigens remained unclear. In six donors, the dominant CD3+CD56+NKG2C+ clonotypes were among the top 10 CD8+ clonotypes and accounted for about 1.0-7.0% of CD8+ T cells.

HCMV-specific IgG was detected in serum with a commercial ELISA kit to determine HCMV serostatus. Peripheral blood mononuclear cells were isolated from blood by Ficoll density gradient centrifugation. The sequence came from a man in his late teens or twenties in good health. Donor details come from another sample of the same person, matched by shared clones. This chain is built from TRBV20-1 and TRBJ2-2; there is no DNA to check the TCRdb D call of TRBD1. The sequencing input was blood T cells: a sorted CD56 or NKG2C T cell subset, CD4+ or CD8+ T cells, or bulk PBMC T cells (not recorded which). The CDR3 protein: CSAFQGRGNTGELFF.